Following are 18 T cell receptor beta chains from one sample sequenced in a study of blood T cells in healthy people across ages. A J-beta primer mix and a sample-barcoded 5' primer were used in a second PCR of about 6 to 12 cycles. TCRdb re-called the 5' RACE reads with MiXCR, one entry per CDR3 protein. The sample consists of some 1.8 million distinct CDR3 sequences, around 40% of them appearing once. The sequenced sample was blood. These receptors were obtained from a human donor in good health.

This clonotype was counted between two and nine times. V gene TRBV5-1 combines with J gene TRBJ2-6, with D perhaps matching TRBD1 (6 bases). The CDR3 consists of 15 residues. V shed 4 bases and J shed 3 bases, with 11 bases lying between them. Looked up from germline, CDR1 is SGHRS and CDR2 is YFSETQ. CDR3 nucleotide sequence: TGCGCCAGCAGCGTAAACAGGGTTGGGGCCAACGTCCTGACTTTC. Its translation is CASSVNRVGANVLTF.

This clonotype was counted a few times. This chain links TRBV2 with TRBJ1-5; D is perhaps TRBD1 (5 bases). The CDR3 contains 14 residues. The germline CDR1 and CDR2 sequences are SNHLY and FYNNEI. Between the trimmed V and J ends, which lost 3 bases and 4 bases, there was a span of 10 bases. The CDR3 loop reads CASSDRVGNQPQHF. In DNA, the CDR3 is TGTGCCAGCAGTGACAGGGTTGGGAATCAGCCCCAGCATTTT.

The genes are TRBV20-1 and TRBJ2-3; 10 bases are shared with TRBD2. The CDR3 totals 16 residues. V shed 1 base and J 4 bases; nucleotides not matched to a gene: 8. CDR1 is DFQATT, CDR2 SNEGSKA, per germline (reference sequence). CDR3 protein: CSARGPLAGGPDTQYF. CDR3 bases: TGCAGTGCTAGAGGCCCATTAGCGGGGGGCCCAGATACGCAGTATTTT.

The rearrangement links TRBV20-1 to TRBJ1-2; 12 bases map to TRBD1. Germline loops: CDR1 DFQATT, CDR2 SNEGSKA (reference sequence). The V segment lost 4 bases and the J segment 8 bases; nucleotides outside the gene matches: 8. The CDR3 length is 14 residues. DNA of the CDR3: TGCAGTGCTACCAAACCGGGACAGGGGGCAGGCTACACCTTC. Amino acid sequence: CSATKPGQGAGYTF.

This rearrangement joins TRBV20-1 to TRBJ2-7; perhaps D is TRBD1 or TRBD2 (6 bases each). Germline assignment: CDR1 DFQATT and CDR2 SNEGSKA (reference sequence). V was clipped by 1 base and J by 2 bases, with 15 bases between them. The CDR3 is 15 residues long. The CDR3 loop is CSARGGEGGTYEQYF. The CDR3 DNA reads TGCAGTGCTAGAGGAGGCGAAGGGGGGACCTACGAGCAGTACTTC.

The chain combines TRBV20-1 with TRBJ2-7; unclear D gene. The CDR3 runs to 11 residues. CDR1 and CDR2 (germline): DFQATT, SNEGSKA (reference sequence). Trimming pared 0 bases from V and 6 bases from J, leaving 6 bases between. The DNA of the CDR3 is TGCAGTGCTAGAGAGGACGCCGAGCAGTACTTC. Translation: CSAREDAEQYF.

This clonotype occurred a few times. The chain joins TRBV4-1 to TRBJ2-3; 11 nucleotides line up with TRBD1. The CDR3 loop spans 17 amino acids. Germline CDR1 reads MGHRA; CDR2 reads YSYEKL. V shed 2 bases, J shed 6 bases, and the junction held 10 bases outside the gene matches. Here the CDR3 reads CASSQIGRDRGSDTQYF. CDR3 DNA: TGCGCCAGCAGCCAAATAGGACGGGACAGGGGGTCGGATACGCAGTATTTT.

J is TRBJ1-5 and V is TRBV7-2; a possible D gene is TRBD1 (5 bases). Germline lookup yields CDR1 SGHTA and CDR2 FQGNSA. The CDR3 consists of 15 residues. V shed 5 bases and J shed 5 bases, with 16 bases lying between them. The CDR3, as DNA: TGTGCCAGCAGCCCAGATGGGGGACCATATCAGCCCCAGCATTTT. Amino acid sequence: CASSPDGGPYQPQHF.

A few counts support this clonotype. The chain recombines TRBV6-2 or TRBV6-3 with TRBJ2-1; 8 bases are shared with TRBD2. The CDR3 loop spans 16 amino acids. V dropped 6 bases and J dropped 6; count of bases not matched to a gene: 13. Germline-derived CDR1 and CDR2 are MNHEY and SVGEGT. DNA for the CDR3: TGTGCCAGCAGCCCGCGGGGGGCGCTTTTTGTCAATGAGCAGTTCTTC. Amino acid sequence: CASSPRGALFVNEQFF.

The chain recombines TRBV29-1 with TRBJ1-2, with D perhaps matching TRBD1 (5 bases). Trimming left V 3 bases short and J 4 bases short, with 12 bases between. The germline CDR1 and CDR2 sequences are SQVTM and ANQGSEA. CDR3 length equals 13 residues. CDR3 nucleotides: TGCAGCGTTGAGGGGCAAAGGACCTATGGCTACACCTTC. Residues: CSVEGQRTYGYTF.

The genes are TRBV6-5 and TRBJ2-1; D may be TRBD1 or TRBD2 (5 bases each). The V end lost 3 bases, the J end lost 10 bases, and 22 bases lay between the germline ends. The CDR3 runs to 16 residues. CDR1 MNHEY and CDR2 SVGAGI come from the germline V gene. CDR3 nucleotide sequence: TGTGCCAGCAGTTATCAGTGGGGACGGGCGACCTACGAGCAGTTCTTC. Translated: CASSYQWGRATYEQFF.

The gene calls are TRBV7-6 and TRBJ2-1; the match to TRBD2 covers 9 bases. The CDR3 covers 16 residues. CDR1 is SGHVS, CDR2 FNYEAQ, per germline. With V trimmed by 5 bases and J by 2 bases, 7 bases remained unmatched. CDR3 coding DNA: TGTGCCAGCAGCCCGATAGCGGGGGCCCCCTACAATGAGCAGTTCTTC. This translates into CASSPIAGAPYNEQFF.

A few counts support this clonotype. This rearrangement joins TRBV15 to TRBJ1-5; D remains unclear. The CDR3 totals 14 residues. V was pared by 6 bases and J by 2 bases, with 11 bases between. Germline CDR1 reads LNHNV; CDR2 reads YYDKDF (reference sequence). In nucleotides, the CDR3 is TGTGCCACCAGGGTAGAGAATGGCAATCAGCCCCAGCATTTT. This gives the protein CATRVENGNQPQHF.

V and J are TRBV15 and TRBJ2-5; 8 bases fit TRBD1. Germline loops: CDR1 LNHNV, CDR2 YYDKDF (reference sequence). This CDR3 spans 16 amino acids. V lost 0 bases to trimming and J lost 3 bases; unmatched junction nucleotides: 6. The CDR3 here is CATSRDQGAREETQYF. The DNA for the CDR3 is TGTGCCACCAGCAGAGATCAGGGGGCGCGGGAAGAGACCCAGTACTTC.

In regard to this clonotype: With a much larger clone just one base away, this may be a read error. CDR3 sequence reads: CASSYWGGQYF. For the CDR3, the DNA is TGTGCCAGCAGTTACTGGGGGGGGCAGTACTTC. V is TRBV6-5 and J is TRBJ2-4, with 7 bases matching TRBD2. The length of the CDR3 is 11 residues. Per germline, CDR1 MNHEY and CDR2 SVGAGI. The ends lost 1 base at V and 13 bases at J; junction bases unmatched: 1.

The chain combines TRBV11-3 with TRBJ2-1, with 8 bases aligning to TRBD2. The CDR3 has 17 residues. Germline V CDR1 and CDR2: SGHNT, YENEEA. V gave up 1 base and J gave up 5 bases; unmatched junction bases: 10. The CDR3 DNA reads TGTGCCAGCAGCTTAGTTCCCTTCGGGGGGGCACACAATGAGCAGTTCTTC. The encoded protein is CASSLVPFGGAHNEQFF.

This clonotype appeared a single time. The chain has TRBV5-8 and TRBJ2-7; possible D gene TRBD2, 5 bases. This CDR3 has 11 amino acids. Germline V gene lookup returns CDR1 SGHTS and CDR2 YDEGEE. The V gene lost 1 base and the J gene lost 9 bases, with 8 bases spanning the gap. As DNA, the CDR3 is TGTGCCAGCAGCTTGCTCGGAGGGCAGTACTTC. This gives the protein CASSLLGGQYF.

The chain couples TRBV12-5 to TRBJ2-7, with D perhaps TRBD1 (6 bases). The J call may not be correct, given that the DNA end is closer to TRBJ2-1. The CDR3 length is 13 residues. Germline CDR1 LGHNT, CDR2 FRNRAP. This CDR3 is CASGLDRVEEQFF. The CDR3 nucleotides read TGTGCTAGTGGTTTGGACAGGGTAGAGGAGCAGTTCTTC.